The 17 T cell receptor beta chains below all came from one sample that was sequenced in a study of beta chain features in type 1 diabetes. Sequencing targeted expressed TCRB transcripts, as all isolated RNA had been reverse transcribed. Profiling relied on immunoSEQ multiplex PCR, and the TCRdb table lists in-frame clones only, not all of them. The data contain just over 450,000 clones, 30% of them singletons. The sequenced sample consisted of naive CD4+ T cells from blood. The receptors were sampled from a man between 18 and 29 years old in good health.

This clone was observed a few times. The chain has TRBV2 and TRBJ2-4; no firm D call. Germline CDR1 and CDR2: SNHLY and FYNNEI. Deletions cut 7 bases from V and 8 bases from J, with 6 bases between. The CDR3 is made up of 10 amino acids. The CDR3 region has the DNA TGTGCCAGCAAGAGAGACATTCAGTACTTC. Translation gives CASKRDIQYF.

V and J are TRBV4-3 and TRBJ2-7; the match to TRBD2 covers 9 bases. V lost 1 base, J lost 3 bases, and 10 bases stayed unmatched. The CDR3 is 17 residues long. Germline lookup yields CDR1 LGHNA and CDR2 YSLEER. CDR3 in amino acids: CASSQVYLGSGSYEQYF. DNA for the CDR3: TGCGCCAGCAGCCAAGTTTACCTCGGTAGCGGGAGCTACGAGCAGTACTTC.

The chain combines TRBV7-9 with TRBJ1-2; D not resolved. Per germline, CDR1 SEHNR and CDR2 FQNEAQ (reference sequence). CDR3 length: 12 residues. Trimming pared 2 bases from V and 3 bases from J, leaving 4 bases between. This chain's CDR3 is CASSLLDYGYTF. The CDR3 nucleotides are TGTGCCAGCAGCTTATTGGACTATGGCTACACCTTC.

V and J are TRBV29-1 and TRBJ2-7; D is undetermined. Trimming stripped 3 bases from V and 0 bases from J, with 12 bases between. The germline CDR1 and CDR2 sequences are SQVTM and ANQGSEA. CDR3 length: 14 amino acids. The CDR3 loop is CSVDAGGSSYEQYF. The CDR3 bases are TGCAGCGTTGACGCCGGCGGCAGCTCCTACGAGCAGTACTTC.

The chain joins TRBV11-3 to TRBJ2-3, with D maybe TRBD1 (5 bases). V was shortened by 5 bases and J by 1 base, with 10 bases between the two germline ends. The CDR3 totals 14 residues. Germline V CDR1 and CDR2: SGHNT, YENEEA. CDR3 sequence (DNA): TGTGCCAGCAGCCCAACCAGGGGCACAGATACGCAGTATTTT. Translated: CASSPTRGTDTQYF.

This chain connects TRBV7-3 to TRBJ2-3; tentatively, D is TRBD2 (6 bases). The length of the CDR3 is 14 residues. V was shortened by 5 bases and J by 2 bases, with 11 bases between the two germline ends. Germline V CDR1 and CDR2: SGHTA, FQGTGA. This chain's CDR3 is CASSPGLSTDTQYF. The CDR3 coding sequence is TGTGCCAGCAGCCCGGGACTCTCCACAGATACGCAGTATTTT. Combining the CDR3 with reference TRBV7-3 and TRBJ2-3 gives the whole variable domain GAGVSQTPSNKVTEKGKYVELRCDPISGHTALYWYRQSLGQGPEFLIYFQGTGAADDSGLPNDRFFAVRPEGSVSTLKIQRTERGDSAVYLCASSPGLSTDTQYFGPGTRLTVL.

V usage is TRBV29-1 and J usage is TRBJ2-1, with 9 bases that match TRBD2. Germline CDR1 and CDR2: SQVTM and ANQGSEA. Unmatched junction bases numbered 9, after V lost 7 bases and J lost 5 bases. The CDR3 runs to 14 residues. The CDR3 protein is CSARREGPHNEQFF. Written as DNA, the CDR3 is TGCAGCGCCAGGCGGGAGGGCCCCCACAATGAGCAGTTCTTC.

The V gene is TRBV19, the J gene TRBJ2-1, with a weak D call TRBD2 (5 bases). This CDR3 spans 17 amino acids. CDR1 is LNHDA and CDR2 is SQIVND in the germline V gene (reference sequence). V gave up 1 base and J gave up 0 bases, with 13 bases separating them. The CDR3 loop is CASSIVRGESSYNEQFF. The CDR3, as DNA: TGTGCCAGTAGTATAGTCCGGGGAGAGAGCTCCTACAATGAGCAGTTCTTC.

About this clone: A junction end diverges from the germline sequence, so it may reflect a read error. The chain recombines TRBV7-9 with TRBJ2-5; 10 bases match TRBD1. Germline V lookup: CDR1 SEHNR, CDR2 FQNEAQ (reference sequence). CDR3 length equals 16 residues. The CDR3 nucleotides read TGTGCCAGCAGCTCCACAACCGGGACAGGGGTTAGGGGTCCCGACTTC. It encodes CASSSTTGTGVRGPDF.

The chain recombines TRBV5-4 with TRBJ2-7; the match to TRBD1 covers 7 bases. The CDR3 covers 17 residues. Germline V gene sequence: CDR1 SGHNT, CDR2 YYREEE (reference sequence). V dropped 2 bases and J dropped 2; count of bases not matched to a gene: 13. CDR3 sequence: CASSFLALRDRTYEQYF. The CDR3, as DNA: TGTGCCAGCAGCTTTTTGGCCCTCCGGGACAGAACCTACGAGCAGTACTTC.

This clone appeared a few times. The rearrangement links TRBV14 to TRBJ1-1; the D is unclear. Germline CDR1 reads SGHDN; CDR2 reads FVKESK. V was cut by 3 bases and J by 0 bases, with 8 bases left in between. This CDR3 contains 14 residues. Written as DNA, the CDR3 is TGTGCCAGCAGCCACCGGACGGTGAACACTGAAGCTTTCTTT. Its protein product is CASSHRTVNTEAFF.

The J gene is TRBJ2-6, the V gene TRBV5-1, with 7 nucleotides matching TRBD1. The CDR3 has 18 residues. Unmatched junction bases numbered 15, after V lost 8 bases and J lost 1 base. Germline V gene lookup returns CDR1 SGHRS and CDR2 YFSETQ. The CDR3 DNA is TGCGCCAGTACCCAGGGGGTACGGGGATCGTCTGGGGCCAACGTCCTGACTTTC. Protein: CASTQGVRGSSGANVLTF.

This clone was counted a few times. V and J are TRBV20-1 and TRBJ2-3; D ambiguous. Germline assignment: CDR1 DFQATT and CDR2 SNEGSKA (reference sequence). V shed 2 bases and J shed 4 bases, with 4 bases lying between them. The CDR3 has 11 residues. Here the CDR3 reads CSARTADTQYF. Here the CDR3 DNA reads TGCAGTGCTAGAACGGCAGATACGCAGTATTTT.

Note on this clone: This sample includes further DNA sequences coding for the same CDR3. This chain connects TRBV7-9 to TRBJ2-1, with TRBD2 matching 9 bases. The CDR3 length is 14 residues. Germline values: CDR1 SEHNR, CDR2 FQNEAQ (reference sequence). Unmatched junction bases numbered 3, after V lost 2 bases and J lost 7 bases. Written as DNA, the CDR3 is TGTGCCAGCAGCTTAAACGCGGGAGGGAATGAGCAGTTCTTC. Translation gives CASSLNAGGNEQFF.

This clone was found a few times. The chain uses TRBV25-1 and TRBJ2-7, with a tentative D call TRBD2 (6 bases). V lost 6 bases to trimming and J lost 4 bases, with 13 bases between them. The CDR3 is 13 amino acids. Germline CDR1 and CDR2: MGHDK and SYGVNS. CDR3 residues: CASSPAGRYEQYF. CDR3 in DNA: TGTGCCAGCAGCCCTGCAGGGAGGTACGAGCAGTACTTC.

This sequence joins TRBV2 and TRBJ2-5; D gene ambiguous. CDR3 size: 13 residues. V shed 2 bases and J shed 5 bases, with 9 bases lying between them. CDR1 and CDR2 from the germline V gene are SNHLY and FYNNEI. The CDR3 sequence is CASSEYSKETQYF. The CDR3 bases are TGTGCCAGCAGTGAATATAGTAAGGAGACCCAGTACTTC.

This clone was observed a few times. This chain joins TRBV5-6 and TRBJ2-4; unclear D gene. CDR1 SGHDT and CDR2 YYEEEE come from the germline V gene. The length of the CDR3 is 12 residues. Trimming cost V 0 bases and J 10 bases, with 8 bases left between them. This chain's CDR3 is CASSLGIGIQYF. The DNA of the CDR3 is TGTGCCAGCAGCTTGGGTATCGGGATTCAGTACTTC.